Presented here are 5 T cell receptor beta chains from one specimen sequenced in a study of PD-L1 blockade in urothelial cancer. Described time point: pretreatment peripheral blood. Sequenced by immunoSEQ multiplex PCR; TCRdb stores in-frame clones only, minus some. The sample shows about 55,000 clones, 84% of them seen only once. The input for sequencing was PBMCs, taken around atezolizumab (anti-PD-L1) treatment. The source is a man aged 50-59 years with urothelial cancer.

This rearrangement joins TRBV10-1 to TRBJ2-3, with 7 positions matching TRBD1. The CDR3 length is 16 residues. V lost 5 bases and J lost 2; bases outside the gene matches: 10. Germline assignment: CDR1 WNHNN and CDR2 SYGVQD (reference sequence). The CDR3 bases are TGCGCCAGCAGTTCTGGGACAGTAGCCCCCACAGATACGCAGTATTTT. This codes for CASSSGTVAPTDTQYF.

The chain is built from TRBV12-2 and TRBJ2-3; the D call of TRBD1 is as the table states it, not checked on the DNA. TRBV12-2 is recorded as a pseudogene. This CDR3 contains 17 residues. CDR3 sequence reads: CASRLGLSDRGADTQYF. Here the CDR3 DNA reads TGTGCAAGTCGCTTAGGGTTGTCGGACAGGGGCGCAGATACGCAGTATTTT.

This clone was detected only once. The rearrangement uses TRBV20-1 and TRBJ2-3, with no clear D. Deletions cut 3 bases from V and 5 bases from J, with 6 bases between. Germline CDR1 DFQATT, CDR2 SNEGSKA (reference sequence). This CDR3 spans 11 amino acids. The CDR3 here is CSARRQDTQYF. The CDR3 DNA sequence: TGCAGTGCTAGGAGGCAAGATACGCAGTATTTT.

J is TRBJ1-5 and V is TRBV6-6; possible D gene TRBD1, 5 bases. V lost 6 bases and J lost 1, with 10 bases in between. The CDR3 extends over 14 amino acids. CDR1 is MNHNY, CDR2 SVGAGI, per germline (reference sequence). The CDR3 here is CASSQTDSNQPQHF. DNA of the CDR3: TGTGCCAGCAGCCAGACAGACAGCAATCAGCCCCAGCATTTT.

This clone was seen only once. This sequence joins TRBV30 and TRBJ1-2, with a possible D match to TRBD1 (6 bases). Germline loops: CDR1 GTSNPN, CDR2 SVGIG (reference sequence). The CDR3 has 13 residues. With 0 bases removed from V and 8 bases from J, the gap between germline ends came to 13 bases. The CDR3 is CAWSVKGEGGYTF. The DNA for the CDR3 is TGTGCCTGGAGTGTAAAGGGGGAAGGCGGCTACACCTTC.